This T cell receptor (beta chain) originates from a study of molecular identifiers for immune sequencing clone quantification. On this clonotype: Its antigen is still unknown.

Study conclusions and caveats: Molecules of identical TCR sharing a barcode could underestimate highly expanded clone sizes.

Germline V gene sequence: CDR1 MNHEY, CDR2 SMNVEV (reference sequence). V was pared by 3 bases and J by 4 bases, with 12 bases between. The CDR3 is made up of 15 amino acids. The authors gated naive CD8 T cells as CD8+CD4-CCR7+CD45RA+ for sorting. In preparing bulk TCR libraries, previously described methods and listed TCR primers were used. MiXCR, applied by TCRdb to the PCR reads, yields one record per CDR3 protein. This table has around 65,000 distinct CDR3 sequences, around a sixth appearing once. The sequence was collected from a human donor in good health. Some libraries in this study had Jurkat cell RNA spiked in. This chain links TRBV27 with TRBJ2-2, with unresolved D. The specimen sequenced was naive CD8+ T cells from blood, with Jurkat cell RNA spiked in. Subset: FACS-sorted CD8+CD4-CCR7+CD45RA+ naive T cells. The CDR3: CASSFPGSITGELFF. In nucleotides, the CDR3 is TGTGCCAGCAGTTTTCCCGGCAGCATCACCGGGGAGCTGTTTTTT.